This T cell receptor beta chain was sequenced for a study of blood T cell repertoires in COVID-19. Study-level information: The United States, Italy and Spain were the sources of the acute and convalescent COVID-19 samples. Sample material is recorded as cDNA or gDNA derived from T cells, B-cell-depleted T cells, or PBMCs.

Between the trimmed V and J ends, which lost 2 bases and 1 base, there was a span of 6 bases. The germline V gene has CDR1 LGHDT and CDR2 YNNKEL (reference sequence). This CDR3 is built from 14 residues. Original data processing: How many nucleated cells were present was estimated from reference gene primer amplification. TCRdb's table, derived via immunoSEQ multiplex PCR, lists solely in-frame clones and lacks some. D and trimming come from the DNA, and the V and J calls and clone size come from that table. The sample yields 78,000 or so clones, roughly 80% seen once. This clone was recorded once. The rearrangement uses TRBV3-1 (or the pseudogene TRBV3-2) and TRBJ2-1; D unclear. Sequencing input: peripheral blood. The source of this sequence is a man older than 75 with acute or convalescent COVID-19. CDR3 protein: CASSQFGSYNEQFF. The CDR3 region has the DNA TGTGCCAGCAGCCAATTCGGGTCCTACAATGAGCAGTTCTTC.